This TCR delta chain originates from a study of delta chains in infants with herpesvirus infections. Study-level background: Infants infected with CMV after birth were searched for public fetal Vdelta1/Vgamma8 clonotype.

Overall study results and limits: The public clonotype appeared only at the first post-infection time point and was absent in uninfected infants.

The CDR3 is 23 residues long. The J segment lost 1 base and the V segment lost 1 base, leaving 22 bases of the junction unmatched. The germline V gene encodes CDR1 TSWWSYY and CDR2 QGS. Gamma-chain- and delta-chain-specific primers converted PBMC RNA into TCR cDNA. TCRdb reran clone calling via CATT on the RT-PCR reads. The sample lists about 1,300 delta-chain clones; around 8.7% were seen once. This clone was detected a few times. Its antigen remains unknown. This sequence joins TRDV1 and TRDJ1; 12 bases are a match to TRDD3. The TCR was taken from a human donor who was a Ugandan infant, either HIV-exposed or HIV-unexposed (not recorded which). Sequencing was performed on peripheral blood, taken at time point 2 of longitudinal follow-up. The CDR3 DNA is TGTGCTCTTGGGGAACGGGCCCTCCTGGGGGATACGCAGTGGGAGGGTAGCACCGATAAACTCATCTTT. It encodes CALGERALLGDTQWEGSTDKLIF.